The 24 T cell receptor beta chains presented below share a single source sample, sequenced in a study of T cell changes during pregnancy in multiple sclerosis. Here immunoSEQ multiplex PCR was the method, and the copy in TCRdb shows in-frame clones only, minus some. Of 80,000 to 95,000 clones in the sample, 90% to 95% were seen once. The starting material was peripheral blood, obtained in the third trimester of pregnancy. These receptors originate from a female donor in good health, enrolled as a control in a pregnancy study.

The chain carries TRBV11-3 and TRBJ2-7; 9 nucleotides line up with TRBD1. Germline V gives CDR1 SGHNT, CDR2 YENEEA. The CDR3 spans 15 residues. Trimming removed 1 base from V and 4 bases from J; junction bases left unmatched: 5. The CDR3 region has the DNA TGTGCCAGCAGCTTAGGAGGGGGACAGGGTTACGAGCAGTACTTC. It translates to CASSLGGGQGYEQYF.

The rearrangement links TRBV15 to TRBJ2-1; TRBD2 matches at 9 bases. The J segment lost 5 bases and the V segment lost 3 bases, leaving 11 bases of the junction unmatched. CDR3 length equals 17 residues. Germline loops: CDR1 LNHNV, CDR2 YYDKDF (reference sequence). CDR3 sequence (DNA): TGTGCCACCAGCAGCAACAGACTAGCGGTGGGAGACAATGAGCAGTTCTTC. Protein product: CATSSNRLAVGDNEQFF.

This clone was counted a single time. V is TRBV5-1 and J is TRBJ2-1, with 11 bases matching TRBD2. The V gene's germline CDR1 is SGHRS and CDR2 YFSETQ. CDR3 length: 19 residues. V lost 1 base, J lost 2 bases, and 11 bases stayed unmatched. The CDR3 nucleotides are TGCGCCAGCAGCTTGCTGATTAGCGGGAGGGCTAACCCCTACAATGAGCAGTTCTTC. Its protein product is CASSLLISGRANPYNEQFF.

The chain links TRBV6-5 to TRBJ2-5; TRBD1 matches at 8 bases. The CDR3 is 14 amino acids. In germline, CDR1 is MNHEY, CDR2 SVGAGI. The ends lost 0 bases at V and 4 bases at J; junction bases unmatched: 1. The CDR3 sequence: CASSYSGTGETQYF. The CDR3 nucleotides read TGTGCCAGCAGTTACTCGGGGACAGGAGAGACCCAGTACTTC.

This chain links TRBV7-9 with TRBJ1-3, with D maybe TRBD1 (6 bases). Trimming stripped 0 bases from V and 4 bases from J, with 13 bases between. Germline V gives CDR1 SEHNR, CDR2 FQNEAQ (reference sequence). The CDR3 totals 16 residues. The chain's CDR3 is CASSLAWQGPGNTIYF. CDR3 nucleotide sequence: TGTGCCAGCAGCTTAGCGTGGCAGGGGCCCGGAAACACCATATATTTT.

The CDR3 region is CASSPTGLGTEAFF. CDR3 DNA: TGTGCCAGCAGCCCGACAGGGTTGGGCACTGAAGCTTTCTTT. V is TRBV28 and J is TRBJ1-1; 7 bases are a match to TRBD1. Germline assignment: CDR1 MDHEN and CDR2 SYDVKM. The CDR3 is 14 residues long. J gave up 4 bases and V 6 bases, and 8 bases lay outside the gene matches.

The V gene is TRBV19, the J gene TRBJ1-4; 8 bases fit TRBD1. J lost 5 bases, V lost 10 bases, and 12 bases had no gene match. The V gene's germline CDR1 is LNHDA and CDR2 SQIVND (reference sequence). CDR3 length: 15 residues. The DNA for the CDR3 is TGTGCCACCAAAAGCCCAGGGGGCGTCAATGAAAAACTGTTTTTT. Protein sequence: CATKSPGGVNEKLFF.

The CDR3 DNA reads TGTGCCAGCAGACGGGACAGGGGAGTCTCCTACGAGCAGTACTTC. This codes for CASRRDRGVSYEQYF. The chain employs TRBV27 and TRBJ2-7; 10 nucleotides align to TRBD1. The CDR3 loop spans 15 amino acids. Per germline, CDR1 MNHEY and CDR2 SMNVEV (reference sequence). V dropped 6 bases and J dropped 0; count of bases not matched to a gene: 5.

This clone was picked up one time. The chain recombines TRBV5-4 with TRBJ2-3, with D possibly TRBD1 on 6 matching bases. The CDR3 runs to 16 residues. CDR1 is SGHNT and CDR2 is YYREEE in the germline V gene (reference sequence). V shed 0 bases and J shed 2 bases, with 13 bases lying between them. The CDR3 DNA sequence: TGTGCCAGCAGCTTGGCTTCCGACAGGCCCACAGATACGCAGTATTTT. This translates into CASSLASDRPTDTQYF.

In this sample, this clone turned up once. The chain has TRBV6-5 and TRBJ1-2; D may be TRBD1 (6 bases). The CDR3 extends over 15 amino acids. V was shortened by 5 bases and J by 4 bases, with 17 bases between the two germline ends. The germline V gene encodes CDR1 MNHEY and CDR2 SVGAGI. CDR3 protein: CASSRGVGDTYGYTF. CDR3 nucleotides: TGTGCCAGCAGTCGGGGTGTAGGGGACACCTATGGCTACACCTTC.

The chain uses TRBV4-1 and TRBJ1-4, with D tentatively TRBD1 (5 bases). The CDR3 contains 14 residues. CDR1 MGHRA and CDR2 YSYEKL come from the germline V gene. V was shortened by 4 bases and J by 6 bases, with 12 bases between the two germline ends. CDR3 region: CASSPDSWDEKLFF. The CDR3 region has the DNA TGCGCCAGCAGCCCCGACAGCTGGGATGAAAAACTGTTTTTT.

The rearrangement uses TRBV27 and TRBJ2-1, with D possibly TRBD1 on 5 matching bases. The germline gives CDR1 MNHEY, CDR2 SMNVEV (reference sequence). V was cut by 9 bases and J by 6 bases, with 18 bases left in between. This CDR3 contains 14 residues. This CDR3 reads CASSEGVASNEQFF. For the CDR3, the DNA is TGTGCCAGTTCGGAAGGGGTGGCTTCCAATGAGCAGTTCTTC.

The J gene is TRBJ2-2, the V gene TRBV5-1; tentative D call: TRBD2 (6 bases). Germline CDR1 and CDR2: SGHRS and YFSETQ. The germline V and J ends were trimmed by 3 bases and 2 bases, with 14 bases remaining between them. The CDR3 runs to 16 residues. CDR3 DNA sequence: TGCGCCAGCAGCTCGGCAGGAGGGATCAACACCGGGGAGCTGTTTTTT. Translated: CASSSAGGINTGELFF. Full variable domain (missing parts from reference TRBV5-1 and TRBJ2-2): KAGVTQTPRYLIKTRGQQVTLSCSPISGHRSVSWYQQTPGQGLQFLFEYFSETQRNKGNFPGRFSGRQFSNSRSEMNVSTLELGDSALYLCASSSAGGINTGELFFGEGSRLTVL.

As regards this clone: Other DNA sequences of this sample code for an identical CDR3. The rearrangement links TRBV27 to TRBJ2-7, with D unclear. Germline CDR1 reads MNHEY; CDR2 reads SMNVEV (reference sequence). The CDR3 is made up of 13 amino acids. Trimming removed 3 bases from V and 0 bases from J, with 6 bases in between. Here the CDR3 DNA reads TGTGCCAGCAGTTTCCGCGGCTCCTACGAGCAGTACTTC. Protein sequence: CASSFRGSYEQYF.

This sequence joins TRBV18 and TRBJ1-1; 9 bases line up with TRBD1. V dropped 2 bases and J dropped 4; count of bases not matched to a gene: 8. The CDR3 spans 16 residues. Germline V lookup: CDR1 KGHSH, CDR2 LQKENI. CDR3 coding DNA: TGTGCCAGCTCACCAAACAGGGGGCGCCTGGGCACTGAAGCTTTCTTT. It specifies CASSPNRGRLGTEAFF.

J is TRBJ2-7 and V is TRBV19, with TRBD1 identical over 9 bases. The CDR3 covers 15 residues. Germline V lookup: CDR1 LNHDA, CDR2 SQIVND (reference sequence). V dropped 5 bases and J dropped 5; count of bases not matched to a gene: 10. The chain's CDR3 is CASSRGTGFDDEQYF. The CDR3 region has the DNA TGTGCCAGTAGTCGAGGGACAGGGTTCGATGACGAGCAGTACTTC. The full variable domain, with the rest looked up from reference TRBV19 and TRBJ2-7, is DGGITQSPKYLFRKEGQNVTLSCEQNLNHDAMYWYRQDPGQGLRLIYYSQIVNDFQKGDIAEGYSVSREKKESFPLTVTSAQKNPTAFYLCASSRGTGFDDEQYFGPGTRLTVT.

This clone was seen once. This chain uses TRBV10-3 with TRBJ2-1; 8 bases map to TRBD2. Germline V gives CDR1 ENHRY, CDR2 SYGVKD. This CDR3 contains 15 residues. V was clipped by 7 bases and J by 8 bases; unmatched bases: 13. The CDR3 loop is CAIKTSGDLGHEQFF. In nucleotides, the CDR3 is TGTGCCATCAAAACTAGCGGAGACCTCGGGCATGAGCAGTTCTTC.

The genes are TRBV28 and TRBJ2-7, with D possibly being TRBD1 (6 bases). This CDR3 is built from 14 residues. V dropped 3 bases and J dropped 4 bases, with 13 bases sitting between them. CDR1 and CDR2 (germline): MDHEN, SYDVKM. The CDR3 DNA reads as TGTGCCAGCAGTTTGCTACAGGGTCGTTACGAGCAGTACTTC. Protein sequence: CASSLLQGRYEQYF.

This chain connects TRBV6-5 to TRBJ2-1; a weak D match, TRBD1 (5 bases). Trimming left V 7 bases short and J 4 bases short, with 14 bases between. The CDR3 extends over 14 amino acids. Germline loops: CDR1 MNHEY, CDR2 SVGAGI. The chain's CDR3 is CASTSGNSYNEQFF. CDR3 nucleotides: TGTGCCAGCACCTCAGGGAATTCTTACAATGAGCAGTTCTTC.

The chain is built from TRBV27 and TRBJ2-1; TRBD2 matches at 7 bases. The J segment lost 0 bases and the V segment lost 2 bases, leaving 4 bases of the junction unmatched. Germline CDR1 reads MNHEY; CDR2 reads SMNVEV (reference sequence). The length of the CDR3 is 16 residues. This CDR3 reads CASSLLAESSYNEQFF. The DNA for the CDR3 is TGTGCCAGCAGTTTACTAGCGGAGAGCTCCTACAATGAGCAGTTCTTC.

This clone came up once. The rearrangement joins TRBV19 to TRBJ2-7; no firm D call. Germline CDR1 and CDR2: LNHDA and SQIVND (reference sequence). This CDR3 region has 15 residues. Trimming left V 3 bases short and J 3 bases short, with 15 bases between. As DNA, the CDR3 is TGTGCCAGTAGTATCGCGTCCGCAGGCAGCTACGAGCAGTACTTC. Its protein product is CASSIASAGSYEQYF.

Only one count was recorded for this clone. The chain recombines TRBV7-9 with TRBJ2-1; 10 nucleotides align to TRBD2. The germline V gene encodes CDR1 SEHNR and CDR2 FQNEAQ (reference sequence). V was pared by 5 bases and J by 2 bases, with 3 bases of the junction left unmatched. The CDR3 is made up of 15 amino acids. The CDR3 is CASSPSGRAYNEQFF. The CDR3, as DNA: TGTGCCAGCAGCCCCAGCGGGAGGGCCTACAATGAGCAGTTCTTC.

The chain is built from TRBV14 and TRBJ2-1; 12 bases map to TRBD2. This CDR3 spans 16 amino acids. With V trimmed by 2 bases and J by 2 bases, 1 base remained unmatched. Germline V gene lookup returns CDR1 SGHDN and CDR2 FVKESK. The CDR3 nucleotides read TGTGCCAGCAGCCAACTAGCGGGAGGGACCTACAATGAGCAGTTCTTC. It translates to CASSQLAGGTYNEQFF.

This chain joins TRBV9 and TRBJ2-1, with D unresolved. This CDR3 comprises 15 residues. The germline V gene has CDR1 SGDLS and CDR2 YYNGEE. V lost 3 bases, J lost 0 bases, and 10 bases lay in between. CDR3 coding DNA: TGTGCCAGCAGCGATTACCCCAGCTCCTACAATGAGCAGTTCTTC. It encodes CASSDYPSSYNEQFF.